Included here is one T cell receptor (beta chain) sequence, with context. Its antigen remains unknown. TCRdb reprocessed the 5' RACE reads with MiXCR, giving one entry per CDR3 protein. The sample consists of a few hundred thousand distinct CDR3 sequences, around 9% of them appearing once. The data derive from a study of identical twins. Overall study results and limits: Models underpredicted monozygotic twin sharing of out-of-frame TCR alpha. Some out-of-frame alpha sequences were shared by twins, and these showed excess low generation probability. Invariant MAIT and iNKT cells are populations that could partly confound zero-insertion analyses.

The receptor's source is a woman between 50 and 59 years old in good health. Sequencing was done on a sample of naive T cells sorted from blood.

CDR3 coding DNA: TGTGCCAGCAGTGATCAAGTGGGAGAGACCCAGTACTTC. Its translation: CASSDQVGETQYF. V gene TRBV2 combines with J gene TRBJ2-5; D unresolved. CDR3 length: 13 residues. Germline CDR1 and CDR2: SNHLY and FYNNEI. The ends were cut back, 3 bases at V and 4 bases at J, with 9 bases in the middle.